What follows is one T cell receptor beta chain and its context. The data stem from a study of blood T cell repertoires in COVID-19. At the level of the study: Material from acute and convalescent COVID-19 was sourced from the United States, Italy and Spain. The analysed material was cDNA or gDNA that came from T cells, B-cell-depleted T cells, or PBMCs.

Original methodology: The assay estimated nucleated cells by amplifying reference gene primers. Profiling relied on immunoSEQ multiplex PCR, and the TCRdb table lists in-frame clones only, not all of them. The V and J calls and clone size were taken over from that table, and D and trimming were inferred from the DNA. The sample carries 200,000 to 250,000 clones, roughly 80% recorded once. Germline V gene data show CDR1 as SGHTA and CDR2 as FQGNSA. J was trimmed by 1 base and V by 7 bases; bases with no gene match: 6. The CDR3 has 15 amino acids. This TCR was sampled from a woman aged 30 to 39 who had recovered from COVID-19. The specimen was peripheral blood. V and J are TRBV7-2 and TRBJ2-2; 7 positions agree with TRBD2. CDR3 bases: TGTGCCAGCACCCGGGCTAGCGGGAACACCGGGGAGCTGTTTTTT. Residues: CASTRASGNTGELFF. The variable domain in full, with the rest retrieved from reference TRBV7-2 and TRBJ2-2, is GAGVSQSPSNKVTEKGKDVELRCDPISGHTALYWYRQSLGQGLEFLIYFQGNSAPDKSGLPSDRFSAERTGGSVSTLTIQRTQQEDSAVYLCASTRASGNTGELFFGEGSRLTVL.